These 23 T cell receptor beta chains were sequenced from one sample in a study of T cell changes during pregnancy in multiple sclerosis. TCRdb's table, derived via immunoSEQ multiplex PCR, lists solely in-frame clones and lacks some. The sample holds 75,000 to 90,000 clones, over 85% seen once. The sample in question was CD4+ T cells from peripheral blood mononuclear cells, obtained before pregnancy. These receptors all stem from a female donor with multiple sclerosis, enrolled in a pregnancy study.

The V and J genes are TRBV6-5 and TRBJ2-7; 8 positions agree with TRBD1. Germline CDR1 and CDR2: MNHEY and SVGAGI. V dropped 2 bases and J dropped 5; count of bases not matched to a gene: 5. This CDR3 comprises 14 residues. CDR3 region: CASSYPGQGHEQYF. CDR3 in DNA: TGTGCCAGCAGTTACCCCGGACAGGGCCACGAGCAGTACTTC.

V and J are TRBV6-5 and TRBJ2-3, with TRBD2 identical over 9 bases. This CDR3 has 15 residues. V gave up 2 bases and J gave up 7 bases; unmatched junction bases: 7. Per germline, CDR1 MNHEY and CDR2 SVGAGI. The CDR3 DNA reads TGTGCCAGCAGTTACGGGAGCGGGGGGCCAAATACGCAGTATTTT. Amino acids: CASSYGSGGPNTQYF.

The chain joins TRBV7-9 to TRBJ2-3, with TRBD2 matching over 8 bases. This CDR3 contains 16 residues. Germline V gives CDR1 SEHNR, CDR2 FQNEAQ (reference sequence). With 2 bases clipped from V and 1 base from J, the junction kept 5 bases outside the gene matches. The CDR3 sequence is CASSLYVTSGTDTQYF. As DNA, the CDR3 is TGTGCCAGCAGCTTATACGTGACTAGCGGCACAGATACGCAGTATTTT.

The chain carries TRBV19 and TRBJ1-6; D call uncertain. This CDR3 comprises 14 residues. Trimming removed 3 bases at V and 5 bases at J, with 8 bases between. CDR1 and CDR2 (germline): LNHDA, SQIVND (reference sequence). This chain's CDR3 is CASSIREDNSPLHF. In DNA, the CDR3 is TGTGCCAGTAGTATCCGGGAAGATAATTCACCCCTCCACTTT.

The chain is built from TRBV5-4 and TRBJ2-7; no definite D call. The CDR3 consists of 13 residues. CDR1 is SGHNT, CDR2 YYREEE, per germline (reference sequence). Trimming pared 3 bases from V and 0 bases from J, leaving 7 bases between. The CDR3 DNA is TGTGCCAGCAGCTCAAGGAGCTCCTACGAGCAGTACTTC. It is translated as CASSSRSSYEQYF.

The chain is built from TRBV19 and TRBJ2-1; maybe TRBD2 (6 bases). This CDR3 has 13 amino acids. From germline, CDR1 is LNHDA and CDR2 SQIVND (reference sequence). Between the trimmed V and J ends, which lost 3 bases and 6 bases, there was a span of 9 bases. CDR3 bases: TGTGCCAGTAGTATTTGGGGGGTCAATGAGCAGTTCTTC. It encodes CASSIWGVNEQFF.

The CDR3 reads CASSIGATGNTIYF. CDR3 nucleotide sequence: TGTGCCAGTAGTATTGGGGCTACTGGAAACACCATATATTTT. The gene calls are TRBV19 and TRBJ1-3; a possible D gene is TRBD1 (5 bases). With 3 bases removed from V and 2 bases from J, the gap between germline ends came to 8 bases. The CDR3 runs to 14 residues. Germline assignment: CDR1 LNHDA and CDR2 SQIVND (reference sequence).

J is TRBJ2-5 and V is TRBV6-5, with D maybe TRBD2 (6 bases). The CDR3 is 15 amino acids. Germline CDR1 MNHEY, CDR2 SVGAGI. V was trimmed by 10 bases and J by 2 bases, leaving 20 bases between them. CDR3 sequence reads: CATSKSGTPQETQYF. The CDR3 nucleotides read TGTGCCACCTCTAAATCCGGGACTCCTCAAGAGACCCAGTACTTC.

The chain has TRBV11-3 and TRBJ2-2, with a weak D call TRBD1 (6 bases). This CDR3 has 15 residues. CDR1 is SGHNT and CDR2 is YENEEA in the germline V gene. Trimming took 2 bases from V and 7 from J, leaving 14 bases between them. The CDR3 DNA reads TGTGCCAGCAGCTTATCCACAGGGCCGATCGGGGAGCTGTTTTTT. This encodes CASSLSTGPIGELFF.

This clone has a handful of counts. The V call is TRBV9, the J call TRBJ1-2, with 12 bases matching TRBD1. Germline CDR1 is SGDLS and CDR2 is YYNGEE. V lost 3 bases and J lost 6; bases outside the gene matches: 6. The CDR3 consists of 15 residues. As DNA, the CDR3 is TGTGCCAGCAGCGGAGGGACAGGGGGCGTTGATGGCTACACCTTC. Protein sequence: CASSGGTGGVDGYTF. Together with reference TRBV9 and TRBJ1-2, the CDR3 gives the full variable domain: DSGVTQTPKHLITATGQRVTLRCSPRSGDLSVYWYQQSLDQGLQFLIQYYNGEERAKGNILERFSAQQFPDLHSELNLSSLELGDSALYFCASSGGTGGVDGYTFGSGTRLTVV.

The CDR3 nucleotides are TGTGCCAGCTCACCCGACAGGGGACGCTCCTACGAGCAGTACTTC. This translates into CASSPDRGRSYEQYF. This chain connects TRBV18 to TRBJ2-7; TRBD1 aligns across 8 bases. Germline V lookup: CDR1 KGHSH, CDR2 LQKENI. The trim removed 3 bases at V and 0 bases at J, leaving 4 bases unmatched. The CDR3 length is 15 residues.

The rearrangement links TRBV7-9 to TRBJ2-2, with D perhaps TRBD2 (5 bases). The CDR3 totals 14 residues. V lost 5 bases and J 3 bases, leaving 10 bases between the germline ends. Germline V gives CDR1 SEHNR, CDR2 FQNEAQ (reference sequence). CDR3 nucleotide sequence: TGTGCCAGCAGCGCAACTAGGGACACCGGGGAGCTGTTTTTT. This gives the protein CASSATRDTGELFF.

The chain joins TRBV30 to TRBJ2-5; weak D call: TRBD2 (7 bases). Looked up from germline, CDR1 is GTSNPN and CDR2 is SVGIG (reference sequence). This CDR3 comprises 13 residues. V was pared by 4 bases and J by 7 bases, with 16 bases between. The CDR3 bases are TGTGCCTGGAACGCGGGGGCCCCGGGGACCCAGTACTTC. Its translation is CAWNAGAPGTQYF.

The chain is built from TRBV30 and TRBJ1-2, with D hard to call. From germline, CDR1 is GTSNPN and CDR2 SVGIG (reference sequence). This CDR3 region has 14 residues. The germline V and J ends were trimmed by 4 bases and 0 bases, with 12 bases remaining between them. CDR3 region: CAWKFGGPNYGYTF. The DNA for the CDR3 is TGTGCCTGGAAGTTTGGAGGGCCTAACTATGGCTACACCTTC. The full variable domain, rest sourced from reference TRBV30 and TRBJ1-2, is SQTIHQWPATLVQPVGSPLSLECTVEGTSNPNLYWYRQAAGRGLQLLFYSVGIGQISSEVPQNLSASRPQDRQFILSSKKLLLSDSGFYLCAWKFGGPNYGYTFGSGTRLTVV.

CDR3 protein: CASSLDRRAYEQYF. The CDR3 nucleotides are TGTGCCAGCAGTTTGGACAGGAGGGCCTACGAGCAGTACTTC. The V and J genes are TRBV28 and TRBJ2-7, with D possibly matching TRBD1 (7 bases). The CDR3 consists of 14 residues. The V end lost 3 bases, the J end lost 2 bases, and 11 bases lay between the germline ends. The V gene's germline CDR1 is MDHEN and CDR2 SYDVKM. Full variable domain (outside the CDR3, taken from reference TRBV28 and TRBJ2-7): DVKVTQSSRYLVKRTGEKVFLECVQDMDHENMFWYRQDPGLGLRLIYFSYDVKMKEKGDIPEGYSVSREKKERFSLILESASTNQTSMYLCASSLDRRAYEQYFGPGTRLTVT.

This clone was seen a handful of times. This chain connects TRBV1 to TRBJ1-5; the table gives TRBD1 as D, unverified against the DNA. TRBV1 is a documented pseudogene. This CDR3 region has 15 residues. The CDR3 is CTSSQATGDNQPQHF. CDR3 DNA sequence: TGCACCAGCAGCCAAGCGACAGGGGACAATCAGCCCCAGCATTTT.

The chain carries TRBV2 and TRBJ2-2; D is ambiguous. The CDR3 runs 13 residues. V was trimmed by 1 base and J by 7 bases, leaving 7 bases between them. Germline-derived CDR1 and CDR2 are SNHLY and FYNNEI. In nucleotides, the CDR3 is TGTGCCAGCAGTGAAGAAAAGCGCGGGGAGCTGTTTTTT. Amino acids: CASSEEKRGELFF. Drawing the rest from reference TRBV2 and TRBJ2-2, the complete variable domain is EPEVTQTPSHQVTQMGQEVILRCVPISNHLYFYWYRQILGQKVEFLVSFYNNEISEKSEIFDDQFSVERPDGSNFTLKIRSTKLEDSAMYFCASSEEKRGELFFGEGSRLTVL.

The CDR3: CATSSTKSGEQFF. The CDR3 DNA reads as TGTGCCACCAGCAGTACAAAGAGCGGTGAGCAGTTCTTC. The V and J genes are TRBV15 and TRBJ2-1; D perhaps matches TRBD2 (5 bases). The CDR3 consists of 13 residues. Germline lookup yields CDR1 LNHNV and CDR2 YYDKDF (reference sequence). Trimming cost V 3 bases and J 9 bases, with 12 bases left between them.

V is TRBV7-9 and J is TRBJ2-5; D might be TRBD2 (6 bases). Per the germline V gene, CDR1 is SEHNR and CDR2 is FQNEAQ (reference sequence). The V end was cut by 1 base, the J end by 1 base, with 10 bases between. The length of the CDR3 is 15 residues. This CDR3 is CASSLGRGTQETQYF. As DNA, the CDR3 is TGTGCCAGCAGCTTAGGGCGGGGTACCCAAGAGACCCAGTACTTC.

This clone was detected only once. J is TRBJ2-1 and V is TRBV7-9; 7 nucleotides agree with TRBD2. CDR1 SEHNR and CDR2 FQNEAQ come from the germline V gene (reference sequence). With 4 bases clipped from V and 0 bases from J, the junction kept 0 bases outside the gene matches. The CDR3 is 14 amino acids. The CDR3 loop reads CASSWTSSYNEQFF. CDR3 DNA sequence: TGTGCCAGCAGCTGGACTAGCTCCTACAATGAGCAGTTCTTC. The whole variable domain, remainder taken from reference TRBV7-9 and TRBJ2-1, is DTGVSQNPRHKITKRGQNVTFRCDPISEHNRLYWYRQTLGQGPEFLTYFQNEAQLEKSRLLSDRFSAERPKGSFSTLEIQRTEQGDSAMYLCASSWTSSYNEQFFGPGTRLTVL.

J is TRBJ2-3 and V is TRBV4-2, with 9 bases lining up with TRBD2. Germline V gene data show CDR1 as LGHNA and CDR2 as YNFKEQ. This CDR3 contains 16 residues. With V trimmed by 0 bases and J by 4 bases, 5 bases remained unmatched. In nucleotides, the CDR3 is TGTGCCAGCAGCCAAGAAGCGAGCGGGGGGCCAGATACGCAGTATTTT. Translating it yields CASSQEASGGPDTQYF.

The chain employs TRBV10-3 and TRBJ2-1; D may be TRBD2 (5 bases). The ends were cut back, 4 bases at V and 0 bases at J, with 19 bases in the middle. Germline CDR1 is ENHRY and CDR2 is SYGVKD. The CDR3 is 18 residues long. The CDR3 reads CAISGTLKDGYSYNEQFF. In nucleotides, the CDR3 is TGTGCCATCAGTGGGACTCTAAAAGACGGGTACTCCTACAATGAGCAGTTCTTC.

The chain joins TRBV5-6 to TRBJ2-2, with 8 positions matching TRBD2. V trimming: 6 bases; J trimming: 2 bases; junction bases outside the gene matches: 6. Germline V gives CDR1 SGHDT, CDR2 YYEEEE. The CDR3 length is 15 residues. The CDR3 reads CASMELAVNTGELFF. CDR3 sequence (DNA): TGTGCCAGCATGGAACTAGCGGTCAACACCGGGGAGCTGTTTTTT.